This TCR beta chain was sequenced for a study of blood T cell repertoires in COVID-19. Across the study: The study drew acute and convalescent COVID-19 samples from the United States, Italy and Spain. T cells, B-cell-depleted T cells, or PBMCs provided the cDNA or gDNA that served as material.

The germline V gene has CDR1 MNHEY and CDR2 SVGAGI. This CDR3 is built from 15 residues. V gave up 5 bases and J gave up 2 bases; unmatched junction bases: 8. As originally analysed: Amplification of reference gene primers provided the estimated nucleated cell counts. TCRdb's copy holds only in-frame clones and misses some; the assay was immunoSEQ multiplex PCR. Clonal size and the V and J genes are those of that table, whereas D and trimming came from the DNA. The sample records around 99,000 clones, 70% to 90% being singletons. This TCR was recovered from a human donor in a cohort sampled during active COVID-19. The sequenced sample was peripheral blood. The rearrangement joins TRBV6-5 to TRBJ1-2, with 7 bases aligning to TRBD1. The CDR3 loop is CASSHWTGVNYGYTF. In DNA form, the CDR3 reads TGTGCCAGCAGTCACTGGACAGGCGTGAACTATGGCTACACCTTC.